What follows are 7 T cell receptor beta chains derived from one specimen sequenced in a study of CD8 T cells in Susac syndrome. The RNA input was roughly 0.45 to 1 ug, and it was reverse transcribed with random hexamers. TCRdb re-called the immunoSEQ multiplex PCR reads with MiXCR, one entry per CDR3 protein. The sample carries 200,000 to 250,000 distinct CDR3 sequences, about 93% recorded once. Sequenced sample: CD8+ T cells from PBMCs. These receptors originate from a human donor with multiple sclerosis.

The rearrangement uses TRBV29-1 and TRBJ2-1, with D perhaps TRBD2 (5 bases). Trimming took 4 bases from V and 12 from J, leaving 10 bases between them. The CDR3 covers 10 residues. Germline-derived CDR1 and CDR2 are SQVTM and ANQGSEA. The CDR3 DNA is TGCAGCGTTGCTTCGGGGTGGCAGTTCTTC. Its protein is CSVASGWQFF.

The rearrangement uses TRBV27 and TRBJ2-7; a weak D match, TRBD2 (5 bases). V was clipped by 2 bases and J by 5 bases, with 10 bases between them. CDR3 length: 13 amino acids. The V gene's germline CDR1 is MNHEY and CDR2 SMNVEV (reference sequence). CDR3 coding DNA: TGTGCCAGCAGTTTAGCGGGCTTCGACGAGCAGTACTTC. This gives the protein CASSLAGFDEQYF.

The chain joins TRBV4-3 to TRBJ2-1, with D perhaps TRBD1 (5 bases). The V end lost 0 bases, the J end lost 0 bases, and 24 bases lay between the germline ends. There are 21 residues in the CDR3. Per germline, CDR1 LGHNA and CDR2 YSLEER. Here the CDR3 reads CASSQDDGREERSRSYNEQFF. CDR3 bases: TGCGCCAGCAGCCAAGATGACGGCAGGGAAGAGCGTTCGCGCTCCTACAATGAGCAGTTCTTC.

The chain couples TRBV4-1 to TRBJ1-1; D not resolved. Between the trimmed V and J ends, which lost 5 bases and 4 bases, there was a span of 14 bases. Germline CDR1 and CDR2: MGHRA and YSYEKL. CDR3 length: 14 residues. For the CDR3, the DNA is TGCGCCAGCAGCTCGACCTCCTTTGCCACTGAAGCTTTCTTT. Its protein product is CASSSTSFATEAFF.

V is TRBV7-3 and J is TRBJ2-2, with D perhaps TRBD2 (7 bases). Germline CDR1 is SGHTA and CDR2 is FQGTGA. Trimming stripped 0 bases from V and 5 bases from J, with 10 bases between. The CDR3 totals 15 residues. The CDR3 protein is CASSLTGGRTGELFF. DNA of the CDR3: TGTGCCAGCAGCTTAACGGGGGGGCGGACCGGGGAGCTGTTTTTT. The full variable domain, with the rest looked up from reference TRBV7-3 and TRBJ2-2, is GAGVSQTPSNKVTEKGKYVELRCDPISGHTALYWYRQSLGQGPEFLIYFQGTGAADDSGLPNDRFFAVRPEGSVSTLKIQRTERGDSAVYLCASSLTGGRTGELFFGEGSRLTVL.

The chain links TRBV7-6 to TRBJ2-1, with 11 bases that match TRBD2. Trimming removed 5 bases from V and 3 bases from J; junction bases left unmatched: 12. In germline, CDR1 is SGHVS, CDR2 FNYEAQ. The CDR3 has 18 amino acids. CDR3 in amino acids: CASSGQRAGTSGYNEQFF. The CDR3 region has the DNA TGTGCCAGCAGCGGTCAACGGGCCGGGACTAGCGGCTACAATGAGCAGTTCTTC. The full variable domain, with the rest looked up from reference TRBV7-6 and TRBJ2-1, is GAGVSQSPRYKVTKRGQDVALRCDPISGHVSLYWYRQALGQGPEFLTYFNYEAQQDKSGLPNDRFSAERPEGSISTLTIQRTEQRDSAMYRCASSGQRAGTSGYNEQFFGPGTRLTVL.

This clonotype was seen only once. The V and J genes are TRBV7-9 and TRBJ1-2; D is unclear. The germline gives CDR1 SEHNR, CDR2 FQNEAQ (reference sequence). The CDR3 has 13 residues. Trimming took off 0 bases at V and 4 bases at J, with 6 bases between the two ends. The CDR3 coding sequence is TGTGCCAGCAGCTTAGCTCTACTCTATGGCTACACCTTC. The encoded protein is CASSLALLYGYTF. The complete variable domain, with remaining parts taken from reference TRBV7-9 and TRBJ1-2, reads DTGVSQNPRHKITKRGQNVTFRCDPISEHNRLYWYRQTLGQGPEFLTYFQNEAQLEKSRLLSDRFSAERPKGSFSTLEIQRTEQGDSAMYLCASSLALLYGYTFGSGTRLTVV.